The 10 T cell receptor beta chains given below trace back to one sample, sequenced in a study of shared clonotypes between healthy human individuals. CD45RO-negative, CCR7-positively selected cells formed the naive CD8 fraction, excluding terminally differentiated effector memory CD45RA+ cells. Repertoires were generated with immunoSEQ multiplex PCR, while TCRdb's copy carries only in-frame clones and drops some. The sample lists roughly 2.1 million clones, about 92% occurring once. Sequencing input: naive CD8+ T cells from PBMCs. The receptor source for this set is a man between 18 and 35 years old in good health. Some clones in this sample may be carry-over from other donors' samples.

The chain joins TRBV2 to TRBJ2-7, with 9 bases aligning to TRBD1. The CDR3 has 13 amino acids. After removal of 2 bases from V and 7 bases from J, the junction contained 3 bases not matched to a gene. Germline assignment: CDR1 SNHLY and CDR2 FYNNEI. The CDR3, as DNA: TGTGCCAGCAGTGAAAAGACAGGGGGGGAGCAGTACTTC. This sequence encodes CASSEKTGGEQYF. Using reference TRBV2 and TRBJ2-7 for the parts outside the CDR3, the full variable domain is EPEVTQTPSHQVTQMGQEVILRCVPISNHLYFYWYRQILGQKVEFLVSFYNNEISEKSEIFDDQFSVERPDGSNFTLKIRSTKLEDSAMYFCASSEKTGGEQYFGPGTRLTVT.

This rearrangement joins TRBV28 to TRBJ2-3; TRBD2 matches at 8 bases. Germline-derived CDR1 and CDR2 are MDHEN and SYDVKM. V shed 2 bases, J shed 5 bases, and the junction held 6 bases outside the gene matches. CDR3 length equals 15 residues. CDR3: CASSLRLAGRDTQYF. CDR3 DNA sequence: TGTGCCAGCAGTTTACGTCTAGCGGGCAGAGATACGCAGTATTTT.

This clone was observed once. An end of the junction differs from the germline gene, which may be a read error. CDR3: CASSIDDSQETQYF. The CDR3 DNA sequence: TGTGCCAGCAGCATAGACGACAGTCAAGAGACCCAGTACTTC. The chain couples TRBV11-3 to TRBJ2-5; possible D gene TRBD1, 5 bases. The CDR3 is made up of 14 amino acids. The germline V gene encodes CDR1 SGHNT and CDR2 YENEEA.

The sample holds a few counts of this clone. The chain is built from TRBV30 and TRBJ2-7; TRBD1 matches 8 bases. The CDR3 is made up of 12 amino acids. Per the germline V gene, CDR1 is GTSNPN and CDR2 is SVGIG (reference sequence). The V gene end was trimmed by 5 bases and the J gene end by 2 bases; junction bases not matched to a gene: 2. CDR3 region: CAWDRGPYEQYF. CDR3 DNA: TGTGCCTGGGACAGGGGCCCCTACGAGCAGTACTTC.

The V and J genes are TRBV27 and TRBJ1-6, with a tentative D call TRBD1 (5 bases). CDR3 length: 15 residues. The V end was cut by 6 bases, the J end by 5 bases, with 14 bases between. CDR1 is MNHEY and CDR2 is SMNVEV in the germline V gene (reference sequence). The CDR3 sequence is CASRPPPGHNSPLHF. The CDR3 DNA reads as TGTGCCAGCAGACCTCCCCCGGGGCATAATTCACCCCTCCACTTT.

The V call is TRBV4-3, the J call TRBJ2-1; D is perhaps TRBD1 (5 bases). Trimming took off 0 bases at V and 2 bases at J, with 11 bases between the two ends. The CDR3 has 16 residues. The germline gives CDR1 LGHNA, CDR2 YSLEER. DNA for the CDR3: TGCGCCAGCAGCCAAGAGTGGGCAGGGCCCTACAATGAGCAGTTCTTC. Its translation is CASSQEWAGPYNEQFF.

As for this clone: This sample also contains other DNA sequences that code for the same CDR3. This chain links TRBV5-1 with TRBJ2-7, with 7 bases that match TRBD1. Germline-derived CDR1 and CDR2 are SGHRS and YFSETQ. J gave up 3 bases and V 0 bases, and 6 bases lay outside the gene matches. The CDR3 runs 15 residues. Here the CDR3 DNA reads TGCGCCAGCAGCTTGGTTGCAGGGGGTTTCTACGAGCAGTACTTC. It encodes CASSLVAGGFYEQYF.

On this clone: Other DNA variants within this sample encode the same CDR3. V usage is TRBV4-1 and J usage is TRBJ1-2, with D possibly TRBD1 on 6 matching bases. CDR1 MGHRA and CDR2 YSYEKL come from the germline V gene. V dropped 4 bases and J dropped 3 bases, with 15 bases sitting between them. This CDR3 is 15 amino acids long. The CDR3 here is CASSPQGRGDYGYTF. In DNA, the CDR3 is TGCGCCAGCAGCCCCCAAGGAAGGGGGGACTATGGCTACACCTTC.

CDR3 DNA: TGTGCCAGCAGCTTGACAGCAGTCTACGAGCAGTACTTC. This codes for CASSLTAVYEQYF. The V and J genes are TRBV5-6 and TRBJ2-7; D not resolved. This CDR3 is 13 amino acids long. With 1 base removed from V and 3 bases from J, the gap between germline ends came to 8 bases. The germline V gene has CDR1 SGHDT and CDR2 YYEEEE.

The rearrangement joins TRBV7-9 to TRBJ2-1; TRBD1 is a possible D gene (5 bases). V gave up 5 bases and J gave up 8 bases, with 19 bases separating them. The CDR3 totals 15 residues. Germline CDR1 reads SEHNR; CDR2 reads FQNEAQ (reference sequence). In nucleotides, the CDR3 is TGTGCCAGCAGCCAGGGAATCCTCCCATCGGATGAGCAGTTCTTC. This codes for CASSQGILPSDEQFF.